This entry concerns a single TCR beta chain. The antigen is unknown. These data originate in a study of PD-L1 blockade in urothelial cancer. Study summary: At some point between 2013 and 2014 therapy began: atezolizumab 1,200 mg intravenously every 3 weeks. Patients had received 0 to 3 prior chemotherapy regimens.

This CDR3 contains 18 residues. V lost 5 bases and J lost 1; bases outside the gene matches: 13. Germline loops: CDR1 LNHDA, CDR2 SQIVND (reference sequence). Findings and limits, study-wide: Stronger expansion of tumor-associated clones in blood at 3 weeks distinguished durable-benefit patients.

TCRdb's copy holds only in-frame clones and misses some; the assay was immunoSEQ multiplex PCR. The repertoire holds tens of thousands of clones, with about 72% as singletons. The V call is TRBV19, the J call TRBJ1-1, with 10 bases fitting TRBD1. This specimen was PBMCs, taken around atezolizumab (anti-PD-L1) treatment. The sequence derives from a man between 70 and 80 years old with urothelial cancer. The CDR3 DNA follows: TGTGCCAGTAGTCGGTCAGTTGACAGGGGGCCTCAGAACACTGAAGCTTTCTTT. This sequence encodes CASSRSVDRGPQNTEAFF.